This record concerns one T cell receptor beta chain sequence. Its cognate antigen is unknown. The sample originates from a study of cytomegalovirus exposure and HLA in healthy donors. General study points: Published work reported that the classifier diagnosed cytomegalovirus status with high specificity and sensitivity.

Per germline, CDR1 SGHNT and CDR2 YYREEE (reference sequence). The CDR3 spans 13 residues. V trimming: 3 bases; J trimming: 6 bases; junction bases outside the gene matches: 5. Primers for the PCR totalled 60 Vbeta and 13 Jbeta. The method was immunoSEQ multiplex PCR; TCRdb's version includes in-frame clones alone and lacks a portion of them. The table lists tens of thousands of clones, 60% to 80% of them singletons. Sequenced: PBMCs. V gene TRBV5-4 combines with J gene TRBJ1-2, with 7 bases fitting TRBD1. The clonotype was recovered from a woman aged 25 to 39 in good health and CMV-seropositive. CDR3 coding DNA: TGTGCCAGCAGCTCGGCCAGGGGGAATGGCTACACCTTC. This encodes CASSSARGNGYTF.